This TCR beta chain was captured by sequencing in a study of CD8+ T cells in alopecia areata. cDNA serving as the sequencing template came from extracted, reverse transcribed RNA. The method was immunoSEQ multiplex PCR; TCRdb's version includes in-frame clones alone and lacks a portion of them. The table includes under 250,000 clones, about three fifths detected once. Treatment indicated: oral pan-JAK inhibitor, 5-10 mg twice daily. This clonotype was sampled from a human donor with alopecia areata. The input for sequencing was CD4+ T cells sorted from blood, taken at week 4, from a patient treated with tofacitinib.

Here the CDR3 reads CARPQAGQNNTEAFF. The CDR3 DNA reads TGCGCCAGGCCCCAGGCGGGACAGAATAACACTGAAGCTTTCTTT. The chain carries TRBV23-1 and TRBJ1-1, with 7 bases aligning to TRBD1. TRBV23-1 is identified as an open reading frame with a role that is uncertain. The ends lost 9 bases at V and 2 bases at J; junction bases unmatched: 12. CDR3 length equals 15 residues.